The entry below gives a single T cell receptor beta chain sequence along with its context. These data belong to a study of shared clonotypes between healthy human individuals. Germline V lookup: CDR1 SGHNT, CDR2 YYREEE (reference sequence). CDR3 length equals 16 residues. The V end lost 0 bases, the J end lost 3 bases, and 15 bases lay between the germline ends. TCRdb keeps only in-frame clones here, not all; method: immunoSEQ multiplex PCR. The repertoire holds some 2,400,000 clones, with approximately 94% as singletons. The receptor comes from a man between 18 and 29 years old in good health. The chain uses TRBV5-4 and TRBJ2-5; D is perhaps TRBD1 (6 bases). Sequencing input: naive CD4+ T cells sorted from blood. Regarding subset: CD45RA+ positively selected. The CDR3 nucleotides read TGTGCCAGCAGCTTGGTATCTGCAGGGGCTGAAGAGACCCAGTACTTC. Translation: CASSLVSAGAEETQYF. Supplemented by reference TRBV5-4 and TRBJ2-5, the full variable domain reads ETGVTQSPTHLIKTRGQQVTLRCSSQSGHNTVSWYQQALGQGPQFIFQYYREEENGRGNFPPRFSGLQFPNYSSELNVNALELDDSALYLCASSLVSAGAEETQYFGPGTRLLVL.